What follows are 26 T cell receptor beta chains derived from one specimen sequenced in a study of CD4 and CD8 cells across lung adenocarcinoma regions. TCRdb reprocessed the PCR reads with MiXCR, giving one entry per CDR3 protein. Of about 20,000 distinct CDR3 sequences listed, roughly 50% were seen once; the top ten hold roughly 29%. The sample comprised CD8+ T cells from the center of a lung tumor. The receptors were gathered from a female donor with lung adenocarcinoma. The CD4 and CD8 labels of this study may be unreliable.

Relative to its sample, this clonotype is medium-sized (0.01 to 0.1%). The CDR3 sequence: CASSSRYYGYTF. The CDR3 region has the DNA TGTGCCAGCAGTTCCAGATACTATGGCTACACCTTC. The V call is TRBV25-1, the J call TRBJ1-2; D gene unclear. The CDR3 contains 12 residues. V lost 5 bases to trimming and J lost 3 bases, with 7 bases between them. Per germline, CDR1 MGHDK and CDR2 SYGVNS.

This clonotype has a count of ten or more. The chain couples TRBV25-1 to TRBJ2-5; D gene ambiguous. CDR1 and CDR2 from the germline V gene are MGHDK and SYGVNS. The CDR3 loop spans 11 amino acids. The V gene lost 1 base and the J gene lost 5 bases, with 2 bases spanning the gap. CDR3 sequence: CASSEWETQYF. CDR3 nucleotides: TGTGCCAGCAGTGAATGGGAGACCCAGTACTTC. The full variable domain, with the rest looked up from reference TRBV25-1 and TRBJ2-5, is EADIYQTPRYLVIGTGKKITLECSQTMGHDKMYWYQQDPGMELHLIHYSYGVNSTEKGDLSSESTVSRIRTEHFPLTLESARPSHTSQYLCASSEWETQYFGPGTRLLVL.

This clonotype was seen a handful of times. This rearrangement joins TRBV6-1 to TRBJ2-2; possibly TRBD2 for D (5 bases). The germline gives CDR1 MNHNS, CDR2 SASEGT. The CDR3 is 14 amino acids. V was clipped by 5 bases and J by 4 bases, with 11 bases between them. As DNA, the CDR3 is TGTGCCAGCAGTCGCAATCGGGGCACCGGGGAGCTGTTTTTT. This sequence encodes CASSRNRGTGELFF.

This clonotype was observed a handful of times. The chain employs TRBV27 and TRBJ2-5, with 7 positions matching TRBD2. The end of the DNA aligns better with TRBJ2-1, so the J call may be wrong. This CDR3 has 13 amino acids. The V gene's germline CDR1 is MNHEY and CDR2 SMNVEV (reference sequence). The CDR3 bases are TGTGCCAGCACGGGGGACTATCCTCCCGAGCAGTTCTTC. Protein: CASTGDYPPEQFF.

This clonotype is deemed medium-sized. This chain joins TRBV6-1 and TRBJ2-3; 8 bases fit TRBD2. In germline, CDR1 is MNHNS, CDR2 SASEGT. The CDR3 loop spans 14 amino acids. V was pared by 6 bases and J by 5 bases, with 7 bases of the junction left unmatched. CDR3 DNA: TGTGCCAGCAGGCCTCCGGGGGGGGAAGATACGCAGTATTTT. It codes for CASRPPGGEDTQYF.

This clonotype came up many times. The rearrangement uses TRBV6-1 and TRBJ2-5; 12 bases line up with TRBD2. TRBJ2-7 matches the DNA end more closely, so the J call is doubtful. Germline assignment: CDR1 MNHNS and CDR2 SASEGT. There are 16 residues in the CDR3. The CDR3 region has the DNA TGTGCCAGCAGTGAAGGGTCTAGCGGGAGGGCTGGCGAGCAGTACTTC. Amino acid sequence: CASSEGSSGRAGEQYF.

This clonotype has just a few counts. This chain connects TRBV7-2 to TRBJ1-2; TRBD1 might be the D (5 bases). Germline V gene data show CDR1 as SGHTA and CDR2 as FQGNSA. This CDR3 is built from 14 residues. V was cut by 5 bases and J by 8 bases, with 18 bases left in between. The CDR3 bases are TGTGCCAGCAGCCTCACCCAGGGTATCGGGGGCTACACCTTC. Translated: CASSLTQGIGGYTF.

In the case of this clonotype: Given the absence of the conserved phenylalanine or tryptophan at the CDR3 end, a read error is likely. This chain joins TRBV10-1 and TRBJ2-5, with 9 bases lining up with TRBD2. The CDR3 loop spans 16 amino acids. With 3 bases clipped from V and 1 base from J, the junction kept 6 bases outside the gene matches. CDR1 is WNHNN and CDR2 is SYGVQD in the germline V gene (reference sequence). DNA of the CDR3: TGCGCCAGCAGTGATTTGACTAGCGGAACCCAAGAGACCCAGTACTCG. It is translated as CASSDLTSGTQETQYS.

The chain has TRBV4-2 and TRBJ2-3; D is possibly TRBD2 (5 bases). Trimming shortened V by 4 bases and J by 4 bases, and 18 bases separated the two germline ends. The CDR3 has 16 residues. Germline V gene data show CDR1 as LGHNA and CDR2 as YNFKEQ. The CDR3 reads CASSLTEVQRADTQYF. CDR3 sequence (DNA): TGTGCCAGCAGCCTAACGGAGGTCCAGAGGGCAGATACGCAGTATTTT.

This sequence joins TRBV6-1 and TRBJ2-1; 9 bases fit TRBD1. CDR1 is MNHNS, CDR2 SASEGT, per germline. This CDR3 is built from 15 residues. The V and J ends lost 5 bases and 5 bases, in that order; junction bases with no gene match: 7. The CDR3 loop reads CASSHPGQGHNEQFF. The CDR3 DNA is TGTGCCAGCAGTCATCCGGGACAGGGTCACAATGAGCAGTTCTTC.

This clonotype was seen just once. At one boundary the junction diverges from the germline segment, which might be a read error. The chain uses TRBV12-3 or TRBV12-4 and TRBJ2-6; D is possibly TRBD1 (5 bases). This CDR3 region has 12 residues. CDR3 sequence reads: CARCSGAKVLYF. The CDR3 bases are TGTGCCCGGTGCTCTGGGGCCAAGGTCCTGTATTTC.

The genes are TRBV6-5 and TRBJ2-5, with D possibly being TRBD1 or TRBD2 (6 bases each). The ends were cut back, 9 bases at V and 4 bases at J, with 21 bases in the middle. Germline V CDR1 and CDR2: MNHEY, SVGAGI. The CDR3 is 15 residues long. In DNA form, the CDR3 reads TGTGCCAGGGGTTACGGGGGCGGTGACCCAGAGACCCAGTACTTC. Translating gives CARGYGGGDPETQYF.

This clonotype is medium-sized. V gene TRBV10-2 combines with J gene TRBJ1-1; D gene unclear. The ends were cut back, 5 bases at V and 1 base at J, with 8 bases in the middle. The CDR3 consists of 13 residues. CDR1 WSHSY and CDR2 SAAADI come from the germline V gene. The CDR3 is CASSRNTNTEAFF. In DNA, the CDR3 is TGCGCCAGCAGTAGAAACACGAACACTGAAGCTTTCTTT.

This clonotype was seen repeatedly, ten times or more. V usage is TRBV2 and J usage is TRBJ2-4; TRBD1 matches 11 bases. Germline CDR1 reads SNHLY; CDR2 reads FYNNEI. The CDR3 length is 14 residues. Trimming took 10 bases from V and 6 from J; bases not matched to a gene: 8. The CDR3 here is CAIPTGTGGNIQYF. CDR3 coding DNA: TGTGCCATACCGACCGGGACAGGGGGAAACATTCAGTACTTC. Combining the CDR3 with reference TRBV2 and TRBJ2-4 gives the whole variable domain EPEVTQTPSHQVTQMGQEVILRCVPISNHLYFYWYRQILGQKVEFLVSFYNNEISEKSEIFDDQFSVERPDGSNFTLKIRSTKLEDSAMYFCAIPTGTGGNIQYFGAGTRLSVL.

The sample holds one count of this clonotype. Germline and junction disagree at one end, which may indicate a read error. This chain links TRBV27 with TRBJ2-6, with a tentative D call TRBD2 (6 bases). The J call may be mistaken, given a closer DNA end match to TRBJ2-7. The germline CDR1 and CDR2 sequences are MNHEY and SMNVEV (reference sequence). The CDR3 has 12 amino acids. This chain's CDR3 is CAGLRGKDTQYF. DNA for the CDR3: TGCGCGGGGCTTCGAGGCAAAGACACGCAGTACTTC.

The rearrangement uses TRBV7-2 and TRBJ2-4, with D perhaps given as TRBD1 or TRBD2 (6 bases each). The germline CDR1 and CDR2 sequences are SGHTA and FQGNSA. Trimming took off 5 bases at V and 13 bases at J, with 21 bases between the two ends. The CDR3 length is 14 residues. CDR3 bases: TGTGCCAGCAGCGGGGGGCACGGCCAAGATACCCAGTACTTC. This encodes CASSGGHGQDTQYF.

This clonotype was picked up one time. The gene calls are TRBV27 and TRBJ2-4, with TRBD1 as a possible D gene (6 bases). Germline V lookup: CDR1 MNHEY, CDR2 SMNVEV (reference sequence). The CDR3 totals 15 residues. Trimming shortened V by 4 bases and J by 13 bases, and 23 bases separated the two germline ends. For the CDR3, the DNA is TGTGCCAGCAGTTCAGGGGTATGTGCCAAAGACACCCAGTACTTC. This encodes CASSSGVCAKDTQYF.

The V gene is TRBV6-1, the J gene TRBJ2-2; TRBD1 agrees at 7 bases. The J call may be wrong; the DNA end is better matched by TRBJ2-3. Germline V gene lookup returns CDR1 MNHNS and CDR2 SASEGT. The CDR3 contains 15 residues. The CDR3 bases are TGTGCCAGCAGTCGCCTGGCGGTGAACACAGGGGAGCAGTATTTT. Translated, it gives CASSRLAVNTGEQYF.

The V and J genes are TRBV14 and TRBJ2-1; maybe TRBD1 (7 bases). Trimming cost V 3 bases and J 8 bases, with 23 bases left between them. CDR3 length equals 17 residues. CDR1 and CDR2 (germline): SGHDN, FVKESK. CDR3 protein: CASSHPEAGGGTDEQFF. CDR3 nucleotides: TGTGCCAGCAGCCATCCAGAAGCAGGGGGAGGTACTGATGAGCAGTTCTTC.

The V gene is TRBV10-3, the J gene TRBJ2-5, with a possible D match to TRBD2 (7 bases). V was cut by 11 bases and J by 8 bases, with 27 bases left in between. This CDR3 contains 15 residues. Germline CDR1 is ENHRY and CDR2 is SYGVKD. In nucleotides, the CDR3 is TGTGCCGGGGGGGCCGGAGGCCGAGGCCCAGATACCCAGTACTTC. As protein: CAGGAGGRGPDTQYF.

This chain links TRBV12-3 or TRBV12-4 with TRBJ2-3; 9 positions match TRBD2. The V and J ends lost 3 bases and 4 bases, in that order; junction bases with no gene match: 8. The CDR3 loop spans 16 amino acids. CDR3 DNA: TGTGCCAGCAGTTTTAACGCGGGAGGGCCGGCAGATACGCAGTATTTT. Residues: CASSFNAGGPADTQYF.

This clonotype was seen ten or more times. The chain uses TRBV7-9 and TRBJ2-4; no reliable D call. The CDR3 covers 15 residues. The V end was cut by 2 bases, the J end by 5 bases, with 13 bases between. In germline, CDR1 is SEHNR, CDR2 FQNEAQ (reference sequence). This CDR3 is CASSLILGRENIQYF. Here the CDR3 DNA reads TGTGCCAGCAGCTTAATCCTAGGGCGAGAAAACATTCAGTACTTC.

With regard to this clonotype: At one end, the junction sequence differs from germline, possibly due to a read error. The V call is TRBV27, the J call TRBJ2-3; no clear D gene. The CDR3 contains 12 residues. CDR1 and CDR2 from the germline V gene are MNHEY and SMNVEV (reference sequence). The CDR3 reads CAGRSVKDTQYF. As DNA, the CDR3 is TGTGCCGGCAGGTCCGTCAAAGACACTCAGTACTTT.

The chain employs TRBV6-1 and TRBJ2-5; D is possibly TRBD1 (5 bases). The CDR3 length is 14 residues. V gave up 3 bases and J gave up 11 bases, with 19 bases separating them. CDR1 MNHNS and CDR2 SASEGT come from the germline V gene. The CDR3 loop is CASSEPRAGYQQYF. The CDR3 DNA reads TGTGCCAGCAGTGAGCCACGGGCAGGGTACCAGCAGTACTTC.

CDR3 DNA: TGTGCCAGCAGTGGACAGGGGTTCTCCTACGAGCAGTACTTC. Its translation: CASSGQGFSYEQYF. The chain recombines TRBV6-1 with TRBJ2-1; 8 positions agree with TRBD1. Gene TRBJ2-7 matches the end of the DNA better, so the J call may be wrong. The CDR3 loop spans 14 amino acids. The germline V gene encodes CDR1 MNHNS and CDR2 SASEGT.

This clonotype was counted between two and nine times. The V gene is TRBV6-1, the J gene TRBJ1-1, with a possible D match to TRBD1 (5 bases). CDR1 is MNHNS, CDR2 SASEGT, per germline. V lost 2 bases to trimming and J lost 1 base, with 8 bases between them. The CDR3 runs 14 residues. CDR3 nucleotide sequence: TGTGCCAGCAGTGAACATCAGGGGAACACTGAAGCTTTCTTT. This codes for CASSEHQGNTEAFF.